The 22 T cell receptor beta chains in this list originate from one sample, sequenced in a study of blood T cell repertoires in COVID-19. Some clones are missing from TCRdb's copy, which holds only in-frame ones; the method was immunoSEQ multiplex PCR. The sample lists fewer than 150,000 clones, approximately 80% occurring once. The sequencing sample was made of peripheral blood. The receptors were gathered from a woman at least 80 years old in a cohort sampled during active or convalescent COVID-19.

The rearrangement joins TRBV4-2 to TRBJ1-3; D is unresolved. V was clipped by 0 bases and J by 2 bases, with 17 bases between them. The CDR3 covers 18 residues. Germline V gene sequence: CDR1 LGHNA, CDR2 YNFKEQ. CDR3 coding DNA: TGTGCCAGCAGCCAAGATTATACTAAGGCAGCTCCTGGAAACACCATATATTTT. Amino acid sequence: CASSQDYTKAAPGNTIYF.

The J gene is TRBJ2-7, the V gene TRBV28; D is unclear. Germline CDR1 and CDR2: MDHEN and SYDVKM. With 5 bases removed from V and 1 base from J, the gap between germline ends came to 12 bases. The CDR3 sequence is 14 residues long. CDR3 sequence reads: CASSHSSISYEQYF. The CDR3 region has the DNA TGTGCCAGCAGTCACTCATCAATATCCTACGAGCAGTACTTC.

J is TRBJ1-1 and V is TRBV7-8; 9 bases match TRBD1. V shed 4 bases, J shed 1 base, and the junction held 4 bases outside the gene matches. The CDR3 length is 15 residues. CDR1 and CDR2 (germline): SGHVS, FQNEAQ. As DNA, the CDR3 is TGTGCCAGCAGCTCCGACAGGGGGGGGAACACTGAAGCTTTCTTT. Protein: CASSSDRGGNTEAFF.

The rearrangement joins TRBV7-2 to TRBJ1-5; D remains ambiguous. The CDR3 is 15 residues long. The germline V gene has CDR1 SGHTA and CDR2 FQGNSA. V lost 3 bases to trimming and J lost 4 bases, with 13 bases between them. The CDR3: CASSLSGLSNQPQHF. The CDR3 DNA sequence: TGTGCCAGCAGCTTGTCTGGGCTGTCTAATCAGCCCCAGCATTTT.

This rearrangement joins TRBV21-1 to TRBJ2-5; TRBD2, the D gene given by the table, was not confirmed from the DNA. TRBV21-1 is a pseudogene locus. The CDR3 extends over 14 amino acids. The CDR3 here is CASSKWEAGETQYF. The CDR3 region has the DNA TGTGCCAGCAGCAAATGGGAGGCAGGAGAGACCCAGTACTTC.

This chain uses TRBV7-2 with TRBJ2-2; 10 bases are shared with TRBD2. CDR3 length: 15 amino acids. Germline V gives CDR1 SGHTA, CDR2 FQGNSA. V lost 3 bases and J lost 3; bases outside the gene matches: 1. As DNA, the CDR3 is TGTGCCAGCAGCTTTCTAGCGGGGGACACCGGGGAGCTGTTTTTT. Its protein product is CASSFLAGDTGELFF.

This rearrangement joins TRBV9 to TRBJ2-1, with 13 bases identical to TRBD2. V shed 3 bases and J 10 bases; nucleotides not matched to a gene: 7. This CDR3 is 15 amino acids long. CDR1 and CDR2 from the germline V gene are SGDLS and YYNGEE. The DNA for the CDR3 is TGTGCCAGCAGCGGAACTAGCGGGGGGGCAAAAGAGCAGTTCTTC. Translating gives CASSGTSGGAKEQFF.

V and J are TRBV3-1 (or the pseudogene TRBV3-2) and TRBJ1-5; no reliable D call. The germline V gene encodes CDR1 LGHDT and CDR2 YNNKEL (reference sequence). The CDR3 loop spans 14 amino acids. V lost 4 bases to trimming and J lost 4 bases, with 11 bases between them. The DNA of the CDR3 is TGTGCCAGCAGCCGGCGGGGAGTGAATCAGCCCCAGCATTTT. Amino acids: CASSRRGVNQPQHF.

The chain joins TRBV7-9 to TRBJ1-2; 7 bases map to TRBD1. Per germline, CDR1 SEHNR and CDR2 FQNEAQ (reference sequence). V gave up 7 bases and J gave up 5 bases; unmatched junction bases: 7. The CDR3 runs to 13 residues. The CDR3 nucleotides read TGTGCCAGCAACACCGGGACAGCTTATGGCTACACCTTC. This gives the protein CASNTGTAYGYTF.

The table lists this clone with a count of one. The J gene is TRBJ1-2, the V gene TRBV10-3; 8 nucleotides align to TRBD1. CDR3 length: 13 residues. CDR1 and CDR2 (germline): ENHRY, SYGVKD. J lost 4 bases, V lost 4 bases, and 2 bases had no gene match. CDR3 residues: CAISATGAYGYTF. The CDR3 bases are TGTGCCATCAGTGCGACAGGGGCCTATGGCTACACCTTC.

The chain couples TRBV7-2 to TRBJ2-7, with D possibly TRBD2 on 6 matching bases. The CDR3 is made up of 14 amino acids. The V gene's germline CDR1 is SGHTA and CDR2 FQGNSA. V lost 4 bases and J lost 0, with 10 bases in between. The CDR3 sequence is CASSSYGGSYEQYF. In nucleotides, the CDR3 is TGTGCCAGCAGCTCTTACGGGGGCTCCTACGAGCAGTACTTC.

The chain has TRBV4-1 and TRBJ1-2; possibly TRBD1 for D (6 bases). Trimming pared 4 bases from V and 8 bases from J, leaving 17 bases between. This CDR3 is built from 14 residues. CDR1 is MGHRA, CDR2 YSYEKL, per germline. The CDR3 bases are TGCGCCAGCAGCCCGCTTCAAACAGGGTACGGCTACACCTTC. Encoded protein: CASSPLQTGYGYTF.

The rearrangement joins TRBV28 to TRBJ1-2; D ambiguous. Germline V gives CDR1 MDHEN, CDR2 SYDVKM. V was cut by 6 bases and J by 5 bases, with 13 bases left in between. There are 13 residues in the CDR3. The CDR3 DNA sequence: TGTGCCAGCAGACCCGGGAATCGGTATGGCTACACCTTC. Translated, it gives CASRPGNRYGYTF.

This sequence joins TRBV5-1 and TRBJ2-2; maybe TRBD1 (7 bases). The CDR3 is 16 amino acids. The V gene lost 0 bases and the J gene lost 3 bases, with 12 bases spanning the gap. Germline CDR1 reads SGHRS; CDR2 reads YFSETQ. CDR3 sequence reads: CASSLVPRGDTGELFF. Written as DNA, the CDR3 is TGCGCCAGCAGCTTGGTCCCCAGGGGGGACACCGGGGAGCTGTTTTTT.

The chain uses TRBV7-9 and TRBJ1-3; D might be TRBD1 (5 bases). Germline assignment: CDR1 SEHNR and CDR2 FQNEAQ (reference sequence). V lost 5 bases to trimming and J lost 0 bases, with 20 bases between them. The CDR3 extends over 18 amino acids. CDR3 DNA sequence: TGTGCCAGCAGCGCCAGGGCCGGCGGGGCTTACTCTGGAAACACCATATATTTT. Residues: CASSARAGGAYSGNTIYF.

This chain connects TRBV30 to TRBJ1-2, with a possible D match to TRBD1 (6 bases). With 2 bases removed from V and 8 bases from J, the gap between germline ends came to 9 bases. The V gene's germline CDR1 is GTSNPN and CDR2 SVGIG (reference sequence). This CDR3 comprises 11 residues. DNA of the CDR3: TGTGCCTGGAGTTTACAGGGAGGCTACACCTTC. Its translation is CAWSLQGGYTF.

The gene calls are TRBV7-9 and TRBJ2-1; unclear D gene. The CDR3 has 11 amino acids. Trimming left V 5 bases short and J 4 bases short, with 3 bases between. Germline CDR1 reads SEHNR; CDR2 reads FQNEAQ (reference sequence). The CDR3 sequence: CASSVYNEQFF. As DNA, the CDR3 is TGTGCCAGCAGCGTATACAATGAGCAGTTCTTC.

The CDR3 sequence: CASSLVTENSPLHF. As DNA, the CDR3 is TGCGCCAGCAGCTTGGTTACCGAGAATTCACCCCTCCACTTT. The chain links TRBV5-1 to TRBJ1-6; D remains ambiguous. The V gene lost 0 bases and the J gene lost 7 bases, with 8 bases spanning the gap. The CDR3 runs 14 residues. Per germline, CDR1 SGHRS and CDR2 YFSETQ.

The rearrangement joins TRBV19 to TRBJ2-5, with D maybe TRBD1 (6 bases). The CDR3 contains 13 residues. The germline CDR1 and CDR2 sequences are LNHDA and SQIVND (reference sequence). V was clipped by 7 bases and J by 2 bases, with 11 bases between them. CDR3 coding DNA: TGTGCCAGTAATCTAGGGGGACAAGAGACCCAGTACTTC. Translation: CASNLGGQETQYF. The full variable domain, in which reference TRBV19 and TRBJ2-5 provide the parts outside the CDR3, is DGGITQSPKYLFRKEGQNVTLSCEQNLNHDAMYWYRQDPGQGLRLIYYSQIVNDFQKGDIAEGYSVSREKKESFPLTVTSAQKNPTAFYLCASNLGGQETQYFGPGTRLLVL.

The chain joins TRBV11-3 to TRBJ2-7, with D possibly being TRBD1 (6 bases). This CDR3 is 14 amino acids long. The germline V and J ends were trimmed by 7 bases and 6 bases, with 19 bases remaining between them. Per germline, CDR1 SGHNT and CDR2 YENEEA. The CDR3 region is CASIPGTNYVEQYF. CDR3 DNA sequence: TGTGCCAGCATACCCGGGACAAACTACGTCGAGCAGTACTTC.

The J gene is TRBJ1-5, the V gene TRBV7-9; D remains unclear. There are 14 residues in the CDR3. Trimming removed 0 bases at V and 2 bases at J, with 5 bases between. Germline values: CDR1 SEHNR, CDR2 FQNEAQ (reference sequence). The CDR3 bases are TGTGCCAGCAGCTTAGCGGGCGGCAATCAGCCCCAGCATTTT. It codes for CASSLAGGNQPQHF.

The chain links TRBV5-1 to TRBJ1-2; D remains ambiguous. V was pared by 1 base and J by 4 bases, with 8 bases between. Germline loops: CDR1 SGHRS, CDR2 YFSETQ. CDR3 length: 13 residues. CDR3 nucleotide sequence: TGCGCCAGCAGCTTGAGCGTGGCCTATGGCTACACCTTC. It specifies CASSLSVAYGYTF.